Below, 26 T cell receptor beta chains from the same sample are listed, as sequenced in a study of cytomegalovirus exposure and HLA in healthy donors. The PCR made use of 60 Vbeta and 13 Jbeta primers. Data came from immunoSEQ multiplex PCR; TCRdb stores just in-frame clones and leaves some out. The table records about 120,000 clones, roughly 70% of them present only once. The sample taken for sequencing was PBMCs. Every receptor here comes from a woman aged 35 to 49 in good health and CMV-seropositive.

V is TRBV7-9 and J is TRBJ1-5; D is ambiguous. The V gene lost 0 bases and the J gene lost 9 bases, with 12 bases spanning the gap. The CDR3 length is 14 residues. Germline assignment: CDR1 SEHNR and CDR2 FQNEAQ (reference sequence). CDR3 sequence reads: CASSLAAPDPPQHF. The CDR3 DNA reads TGTGCCAGCAGCTTAGCAGCTCCTGATCCGCCCCAGCATTTT.

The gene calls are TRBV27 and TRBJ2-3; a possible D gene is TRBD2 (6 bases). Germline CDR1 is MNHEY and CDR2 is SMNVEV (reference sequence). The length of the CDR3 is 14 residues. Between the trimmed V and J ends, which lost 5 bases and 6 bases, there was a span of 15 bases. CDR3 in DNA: TGTGCCAGCAGTCCTCTAGGAGGGATGGATACGCAGTATTTT. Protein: CASSPLGGMDTQYF.

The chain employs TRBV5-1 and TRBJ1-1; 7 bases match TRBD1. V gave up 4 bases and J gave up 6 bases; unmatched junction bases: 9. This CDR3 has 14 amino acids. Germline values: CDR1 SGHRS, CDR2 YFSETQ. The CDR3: CASSPTGDRAEAFF. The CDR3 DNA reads TGCGCCAGCAGCCCTACAGGAGACAGGGCTGAAGCTTTCTTT.

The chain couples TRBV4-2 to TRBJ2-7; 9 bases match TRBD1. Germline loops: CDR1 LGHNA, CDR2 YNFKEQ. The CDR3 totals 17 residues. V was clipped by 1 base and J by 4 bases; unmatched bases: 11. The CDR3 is CASSQGIGDRERYEQYF. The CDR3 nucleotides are TGTGCCAGCAGCCAAGGCATTGGGGACAGGGAGAGGTACGAGCAGTACTTC.

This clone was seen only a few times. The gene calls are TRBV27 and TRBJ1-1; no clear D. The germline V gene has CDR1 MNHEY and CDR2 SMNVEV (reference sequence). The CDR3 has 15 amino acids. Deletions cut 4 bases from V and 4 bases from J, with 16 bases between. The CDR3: CASSSPPMSRTEAFF. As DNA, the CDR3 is TGTGCCAGCAGTTCACCCCCTATGTCGCGCACTGAAGCTTTCTTT.

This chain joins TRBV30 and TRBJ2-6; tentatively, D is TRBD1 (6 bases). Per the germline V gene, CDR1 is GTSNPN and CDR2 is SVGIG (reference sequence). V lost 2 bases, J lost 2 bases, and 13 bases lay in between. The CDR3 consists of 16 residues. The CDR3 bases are TGTGCCTGGAGTCGTACAGGGAATCCTGGGGCCAACGTCCTGACTTTC. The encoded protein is CAWSRTGNPGANVLTF. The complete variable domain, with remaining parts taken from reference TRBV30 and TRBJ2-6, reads SQTIHQWPATLVQPVGSPLSLECTVEGTSNPNLYWYRQAAGRGLQLLFYSVGIGQISSEVPQNLSASRPQDRQFILSSKKLLLSDSGFYLCAWSRTGNPGANVLTFGAGSRLTVL.

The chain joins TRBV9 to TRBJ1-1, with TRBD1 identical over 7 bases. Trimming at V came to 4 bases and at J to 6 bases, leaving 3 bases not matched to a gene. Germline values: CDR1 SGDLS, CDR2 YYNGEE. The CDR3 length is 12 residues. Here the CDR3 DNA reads TGTGCCAGCAGCCCCGGGACAGCTGAAGCTTTCTTT. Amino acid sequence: CASSPGTAEAFF.

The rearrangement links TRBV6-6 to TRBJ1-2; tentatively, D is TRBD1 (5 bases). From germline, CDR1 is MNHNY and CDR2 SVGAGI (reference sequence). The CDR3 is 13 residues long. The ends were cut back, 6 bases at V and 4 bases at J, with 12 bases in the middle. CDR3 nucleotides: TGTGCCAGCAGCCTTTTTCAGGGCTATGGCTACACCTTC. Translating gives CASSLFQGYGYTF.

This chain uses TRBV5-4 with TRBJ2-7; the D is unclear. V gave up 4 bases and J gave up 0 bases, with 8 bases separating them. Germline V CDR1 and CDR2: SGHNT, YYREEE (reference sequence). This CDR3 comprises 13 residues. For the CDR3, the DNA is TGTGCCAGCAGCCCCCCCAGCTCCTACGAGCAGTACTTC. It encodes CASSPPSSYEQYF.

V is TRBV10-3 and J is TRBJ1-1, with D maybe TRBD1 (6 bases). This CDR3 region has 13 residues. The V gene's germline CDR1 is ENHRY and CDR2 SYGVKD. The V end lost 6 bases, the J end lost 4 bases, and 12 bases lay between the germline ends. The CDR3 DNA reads TGTGCCATCAGCACCAGGGGCCCCACTGAAGCTTTCTTT. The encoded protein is CAISTRGPTEAFF.

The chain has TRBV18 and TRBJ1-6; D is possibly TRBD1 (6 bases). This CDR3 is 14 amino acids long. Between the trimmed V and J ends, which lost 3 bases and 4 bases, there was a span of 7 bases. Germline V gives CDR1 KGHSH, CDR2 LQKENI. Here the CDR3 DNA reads TGTGCCAGCTCACCCACAGGGTATAATTCACCCCTCCACTTT. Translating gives CASSPTGYNSPLHF.

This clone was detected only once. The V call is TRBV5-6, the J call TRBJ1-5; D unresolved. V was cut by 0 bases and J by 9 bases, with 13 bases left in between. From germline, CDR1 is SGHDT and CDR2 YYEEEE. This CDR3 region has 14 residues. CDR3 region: CASSLGEGLGPQHF. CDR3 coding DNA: TGTGCCAGCAGCTTGGGTGAAGGACTAGGGCCCCAGCATTTT.

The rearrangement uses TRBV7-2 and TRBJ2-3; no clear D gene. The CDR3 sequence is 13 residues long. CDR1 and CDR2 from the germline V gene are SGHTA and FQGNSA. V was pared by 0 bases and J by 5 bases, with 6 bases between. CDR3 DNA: TGTGCCAGCAGCTTAGCGCCCGGAGATACGCAGTATTTT. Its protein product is CASSLAPGDTQYF.

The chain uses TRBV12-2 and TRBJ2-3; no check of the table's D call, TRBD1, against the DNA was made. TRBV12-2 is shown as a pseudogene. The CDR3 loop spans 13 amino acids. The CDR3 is CASRLSQGDTQYF. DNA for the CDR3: TGTGCAAGTCGCTTGTCGCAGGGAGATACGCAGTATTTT.

CDR3 in amino acids: CASSLTSGRFYEQFF. CDR3 bases: TGTGCCAGCAGCTTAACGTCCGGGAGGTTCTATGAGCAGTTCTTC. V is TRBV7-3 and J is TRBJ2-1; 7 positions agree with TRBD2. The CDR3 has 15 residues. From germline, CDR1 is SGHTA and CDR2 FQGTGA. Trimming removed 0 bases from V and 8 bases from J; junction bases left unmatched: 7.

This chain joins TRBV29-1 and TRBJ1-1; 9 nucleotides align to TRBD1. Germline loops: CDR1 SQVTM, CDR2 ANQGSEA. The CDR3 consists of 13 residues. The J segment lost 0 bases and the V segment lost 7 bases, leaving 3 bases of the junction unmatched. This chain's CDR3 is CSGGQGLNTEAFF. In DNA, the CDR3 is TGCAGCGGCGGACAGGGGCTGAACACTGAAGCTTTCTTT.

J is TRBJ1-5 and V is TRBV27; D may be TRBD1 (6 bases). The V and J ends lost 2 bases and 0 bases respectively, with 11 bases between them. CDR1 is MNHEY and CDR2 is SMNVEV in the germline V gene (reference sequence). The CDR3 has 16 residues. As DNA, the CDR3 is TGTGCCAGCAGTTTAAGAGGGGGATATAGCAATCAGCCCCAGCATTTT. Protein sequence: CASSLRGGYSNQPQHF.

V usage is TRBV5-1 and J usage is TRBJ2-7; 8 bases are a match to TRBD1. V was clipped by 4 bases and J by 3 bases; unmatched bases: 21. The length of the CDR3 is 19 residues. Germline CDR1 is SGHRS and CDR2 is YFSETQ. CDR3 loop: CASSITGGMVSSGDYEQYF. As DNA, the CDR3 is TGCGCCAGCAGCATCACAGGGGGGATGGTGTCGTCTGGTGACTACGAGCAGTACTTC. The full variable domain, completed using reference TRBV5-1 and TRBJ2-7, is KAGVTQTPRYLIKTRGQQVTLSCSPISGHRSVSWYQQTPGQGLQFLFEYFSETQRNKGNFPGRFSGRQFSNSRSEMNVSTLELGDSALYLCASSITGGMVSSGDYEQYFGPGTRLTVT.

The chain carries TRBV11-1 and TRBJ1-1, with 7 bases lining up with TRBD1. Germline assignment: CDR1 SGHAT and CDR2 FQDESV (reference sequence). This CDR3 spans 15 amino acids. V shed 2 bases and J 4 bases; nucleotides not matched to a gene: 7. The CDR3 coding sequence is TGTGCCAGCAGCTTAAGGAGACAGGGAGGCACTGAAGCTTTCTTT. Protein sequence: CASSLRRQGGTEAFF.

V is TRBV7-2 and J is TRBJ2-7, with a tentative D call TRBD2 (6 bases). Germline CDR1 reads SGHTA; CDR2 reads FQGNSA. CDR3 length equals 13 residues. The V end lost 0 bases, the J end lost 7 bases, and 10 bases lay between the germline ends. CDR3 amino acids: CASSLAGTPEQYF. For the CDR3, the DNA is TGTGCCAGCAGCTTAGCAGGGACTCCTGAGCAGTACTTC.

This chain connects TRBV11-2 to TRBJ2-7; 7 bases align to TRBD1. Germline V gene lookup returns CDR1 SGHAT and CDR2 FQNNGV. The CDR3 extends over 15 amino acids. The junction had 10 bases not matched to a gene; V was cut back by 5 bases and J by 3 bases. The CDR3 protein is CASSPGQATFYEQYF. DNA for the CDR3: TGTGCCAGCAGCCCCGGACAGGCGACATTCTACGAGCAGTACTTC. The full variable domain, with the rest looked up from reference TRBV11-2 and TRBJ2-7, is EAGVAQSPRYKIIEKRQSVAFWCNPISGHATLYWYQQILGQGPKLLIQFQNNGVVDDSQLPKDRFSAERLKGVDSTLKIQPAKLEDSAVYLCASSPGQATFYEQYFGPGTRLTVT.

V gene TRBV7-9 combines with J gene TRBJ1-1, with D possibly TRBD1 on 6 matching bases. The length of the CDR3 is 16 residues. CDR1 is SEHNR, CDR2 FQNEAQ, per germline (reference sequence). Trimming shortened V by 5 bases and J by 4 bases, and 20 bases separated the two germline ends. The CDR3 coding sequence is TGTGCCAGCAGCCCCCCGGGGGGGCGCGGGTCCACTGAAGCTTTCTTT. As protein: CASSPPGGRGSTEAFF.

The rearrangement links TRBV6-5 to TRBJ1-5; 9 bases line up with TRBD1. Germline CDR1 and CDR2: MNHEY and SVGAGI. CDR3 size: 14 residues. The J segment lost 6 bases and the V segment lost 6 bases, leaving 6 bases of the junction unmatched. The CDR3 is CASRDGQGLQPQHF. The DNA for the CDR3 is TGTGCCAGCAGGGACGGACAGGGGCTTCAGCCCCAGCATTTT.

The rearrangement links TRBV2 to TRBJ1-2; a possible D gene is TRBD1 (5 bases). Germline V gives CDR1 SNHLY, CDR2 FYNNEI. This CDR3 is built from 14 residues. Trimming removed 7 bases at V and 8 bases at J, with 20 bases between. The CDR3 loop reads CASNKEGTPRGYTF. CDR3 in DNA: TGTGCCAGCAATAAGGAGGGGACCCCTCGGGGCTACACCTTC.

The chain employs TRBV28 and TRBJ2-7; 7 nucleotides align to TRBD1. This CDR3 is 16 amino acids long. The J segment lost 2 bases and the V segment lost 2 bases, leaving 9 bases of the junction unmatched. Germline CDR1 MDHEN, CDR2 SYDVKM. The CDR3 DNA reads TGTGCCAGCAGTTTAGAAGTACAGGGGATCGCCTACGAGCAGTACTTC. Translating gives CASSLEVQGIAYEQYF.

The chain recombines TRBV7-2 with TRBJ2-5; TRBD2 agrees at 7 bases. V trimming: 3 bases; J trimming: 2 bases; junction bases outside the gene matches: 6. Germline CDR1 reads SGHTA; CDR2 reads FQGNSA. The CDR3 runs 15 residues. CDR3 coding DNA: TGTGCCAGCAGCTTGCCCCGTAGCGGGCAAGAGACCCAGTACTTC. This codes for CASSLPRSGQETQYF. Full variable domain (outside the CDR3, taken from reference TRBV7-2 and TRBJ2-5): GAGVSQSPSNKVTEKGKDVELRCDPISGHTALYWYRQSLGQGLEFLIYFQGNSAPDKSGLPSDRFSAERTGGSVSTLTIQRTQQEDSAVYLCASSLPRSGQETQYFGPGTRLLVL.